A selection of T cell receptor beta chains follows, all from one sample in a study of cytomegalovirus exposure and HLA in healthy donors. Assay used: immunoSEQ multiplex PCR; TCRdb lists only in-frame clones, some missing. The profile shows around 73,000 clones, 85% to 90% of them singletons. Material: PBMCs. Every receptor here comes from a woman under 30 in good health and CMV-seropositive. The CDR3 runs from the conserved cysteine through the conserved F or W. A D gene is named only where the DNA matches it firmly. Expanded clones are given a class, and other clones once, few, many or no size at all.

d_call | clone_size | cdr3_length | j_call | v_call | cdr3_aa | cdr3_nt
TRBD2 | NA | 15 | TRBJ2-7 | TRBV7-2 | CASSPRTSGATEQYF | TGTGCCAGCAGCCCTAGGACTAGCGGGGCGACCGAGCAGTACTTC
TRBD1 | NA | 13 | TRBJ1-6 | TRBV18 | CASSQGQDSPLHF | TGTGCCAGCTCACAAGGACAGGATTCACCCCTCCACTTT
NA | NA | 15 | TRBJ2-6 | TRBV6-4 | CASSEGSSGANVLTF | TGTGCCAGCAGTGAGGGCAGCTCTGGGGCCAACGTCCTGACTTTC
TRBD1 | NA | 13 | TRBJ2-7 | TRBV27 | CASSSTGLYEQYF | TGTGCCAGCAGTTCGACAGGGCTGTACGAGCAGTACTTC
NA | NA | 17 | TRBJ2-1 | TRBV23-1 | CASSPLPRGQSYNEQFF | TGCGCCAGCAGTCCCCTCCCCAGGGGTCAGTCCTACAATGAGCAGTTCTTC
NA | once | 16 | TRBJ2-7 | TRBV15 | CATSSNPPPRAYEQYF | TGTGCCACCAGCAGTAATCCTCCACCGCGGGCCTACGAGCAGTACTTC
NA | few | 14 | TRBJ2-7 | TRBV6-6 | CASSYLEVAYEQYF | TGTGCCAGCAGTTACTTGGAGGTGGCTTACGAGCAGTACTTC
TRBD2 | NA | 15 | TRBJ2-1 | TRBV6-1 | CASGTSGRAYNEQFF | TGTGCCAGCGGGACTAGCGGGAGGGCCTACAATGAGCAGTTCTTC
NA | NA | 13 | TRBJ2-5 | TRBV6-5 | CASTMTAIETQYF | TGTGCCAGCACCATGACAGCTATCGAGACCCAGTACTTC
NA | NA | 12 | TRBJ1-2 | TRBV2 | CASSGLNYGYTF | TGTGCCAGCAGTGGACTTAACTATGGCTACACCTTC
NA | NA | 11 | TRBJ2-5 | TRBV30 | CAWRQQETQYF | TGTGCCTGGAGACAGCAAGAGACCCAGTACTTC
TRBD1 | NA | 14 | TRBJ1-1 | TRBV5-1 | CASSVGQTNTEAFF | TGCGCCAGCAGCGTGGGACAGACGAACACTGAAGCTTTCTTT
TRBD1 | NA | 14 | TRBJ1-1 | TRBV10-3 | CAIQAGTAAGEAFF | TGTGCCATCCAAGCAGGGACAGCAGCAGGCGAAGCTTTCTTT
TRBD1 | NA | 15 | TRBJ2-5 | TRBV19 | CASSIKGTGGETQYF | TGTGCCAGTAGTATAAAAGGGACAGGGGGAGAGACCCAGTACTTC
TRBD1 | NA | 14 | TRBJ1-6 | TRBV5-4 | CASSAGQLNSPLHF | TGTGCCAGCAGCGCGGGACAGCTAAATTCACCCCTCCACTTT
TRBD1 | NA | 14 | TRBJ1-2 | TRBV6-1 | CASSENRGVYGYTF | TGTGCCAGCAGTGAAAACAGGGGGGTCTATGGCTACACCTTC
NA | NA | 13 | TRBJ2-3 | TRBV30 | CAWTAQGTDTQYF | TGTGCCTGGACCGCCCAGGGAACAGATACGCAGTATTTT
TRBD2 | once | 14 | TRBJ2-2 | TRBV2 | CASSVAGNTGELFF | TGTGCCAGCAGCGTAGCGGGGAACACCGGGGAGCTGTTTTTT
TRBD1 | NA | 13 | TRBJ2-7 | TRBV6-5 | CASTQGAPGEQYF | TGTGCCAGCACGCAGGGGGCCCCTGGCGAGCAGTACTTC
TRBD1 | NA | 15 | TRBJ2-7 | TRBV6-6 | CASSYYGTATYEQYF | TGTGCCAGCAGTTACTACGGGACAGCGACCTACGAGCAGTACTTC
NA | few | 15 | TRBJ2-7 | TRBV27 | CASSPGPTGRLEQYF | TGTGCCAGCAGTCCTGGGCCGACAGGTCGATTGGAGCAGTACTTC
TRBD2 | NA | 15 | TRBJ2-7 | TRBV9 | CASSPGTSGSYEQYF | TGTGCCAGCAGCCCCGGGACTAGCGGATCCTACGAGCAGTACTTC
NA | NA | 12 | TRBJ2-5 | TRBV6-6 | CASSHPSQAQYF | TGTGCCAGCAGCCACCCCAGCCAGGCCCAGTACTTC
NA | once | 14 | TRBJ2-1 | TRBV7-8 | CASSLGLIGNEQFF | TGTGCCAGCAGCTTAGGGTTGATCGGCAATGAGCAGTTCTTC
NA | NA | 15 | TRBJ2-5 | TRBV18 | CASSPQQVPQETQYF | TGTGCCAGCTCACCACAACAGGTACCCCAAGAGACCCAGTACTTC
NA | NA | 14 | TRBJ2-1 | TRBV27 | CASSLVGHNNEQFF | TGTGCCAGCAGTTTAGTAGGACATAACAATGAGCAGTTCTTC
NA | NA | 16 | TRBJ2-1 | TRBV5-1 | CASSFGTSSAYNEQFF | TGCGCCAGCAGCTTCGGAACTAGCTCGGCCTACAATGAGCAGTTCTTC
TRBD2 | NA | 15 | TRBJ2-5 | TRBV4-3 | CASSQQRGSQETQYF | TGCGCCAGCAGCCAACAGCGGGGGTCCCAAGAGACCCAGTACTTC
NA | once | 14 | TRBJ1-4 | TRBV2 | CASRTGATNEKLFF | TGTGCCAGCAGAACAGGTGCAACTAATGAAAAACTGTTTTTT
TRBD1 | NA | 16 | TRBJ2-3 | TRBV11-2 | CASSATDRDGADTQYF | TGTGCCAGCAGCGCCACCGACAGGGATGGGGCAGATACGCAGTATTTT
NA | NA | 13 | TRBJ2-3 | TRBV29-1 | CSGNPRGVDTQYF | TGCAGCGGGAACCCCAGGGGTGTGGATACGCAGTATTTT
NA | NA | 18 | TRBJ2-6 | TRBV2 | CATTSSRTLRSGANVLTF | TGTGCCACCACCTCCTCGCGGACACTTCGCTCTGGGGCCAACGTCCTGACTTTC
TRBD1 | once | 15 | TRBJ2-3 | TRBV28 | CASSRTGGETDTQYF | TGTGCCAGCAGCCGGACAGGGGGAGAGACAGATACGCAGTATTTT
TRBD2 | NA | 16 | TRBJ2-7 | TRBV18 | CASSPSITVGRDEQYF | TGTGCCAGCTCACCAAGTATTACAGTGGGGAGGGACGAGCAGTACTTC
TRBD2 | NA | 15 | TRBJ2-2 | TRBV15 | CATSKRLAGAGELFF | TGTGCCACCAGCAAACGACTAGCGGGGGCTGGGGAGCTGTTTTTT
TRBD1 | NA | 15 | TRBJ1-5 | TRBV6-4 | CASSDPQGRSQPQHF | TGTGCCAGCAGTGACCCACAGGGGAGGTCGCAGCCCCAGCATTTT
TRBD1 | NA | 14 | TRBJ2-2 | TRBV7-8 | CASSLQGVGGELFF | TGTGCCAGCAGCCTCCAGGGGGTTGGCGGGGAGCTGTTTTTT
NA | NA | 14 | TRBJ2-5 | TRBV7-9 | CASSQTGGGETQYF | TGTGCCAGCAGCCAAACGGGGGGCGGTGAGACCCAGTACTTC
NA | few | 14 | TRBJ1-2 | TRBV6-5 | CASKSSDRNYGYTF | TGTGCCAGCAAATCGAGTGACAGAAACTATGGCTACACCTTC
TRBD1 | few | 16 | TRBJ2-3 | TRBV27 | CASRLADRGYTDTQYF | TGTGCCAGCAGATTAGCAGACAGGGGATACACAGATACGCAGTATTTT
NA | NA | 11 | TRBJ1-2 | TRBV20-1 | CSAVPNYGYTF | TGCAGCGCAGTACCTAACTATGGCTACACCTTC
TRBD1 | NA | 12 | TRBJ2-7 | TRBV30 | CAWSGQGYEQYF | TGTGCCTGGAGTGGACAGGGCTACGAGCAGTACTTC
TRBD2 | NA | 15 | TRBJ2-1 | TRBV29-1 | CSVPASGRPNNEQFF | TGCAGCGTACCAGCTAGCGGGAGGCCTAACAATGAGCAGTTCTTC
NA | NA | 13 | TRBJ1-2 | TRBV5-5 | CASSRPGKDGYTF | TGTGCCAGCAGCCGTCCAGGTAAAGACGGCTACACCTTC
NA | once | 16 | TRBJ1-6 | TRBV5-6 | CASSLLRLGGNSPLHF | TGTGCCAGCAGCTTGCTCAGGCTGGGTGGTAATTCACCCCTCCACTTT
TRBD2 | NA | 14 | TRBJ2-3 | TRBV19 | CASSALAGTDTQYF | TGTGCCAGTAGTGCTCTAGCGGGCACAGATACGCAGTATTTT
NA | NA | 16 | TRBJ2-2 | TRBV5-4 | CATAGGPVVGTGELFF | TGTGCCACTGCCGGAGGACCTGTCGTAGGCACCGGGGAGCTGTTTTTT
NA | NA | 14 | TRBJ2-7 | TRBV4-3 | CASSQDLVGGEQYF | TGCGCCAGCAGCCAAGACCTGGTTGGAGGCGAGCAGTACTTC
TRBD2 | few | 15 | TRBJ2-1 | TRBV6-1 | CASSALAGASNEQFF | TGTGCCAGCAGCGCTCTAGCGGGGGCATCCAATGAGCAGTTCTTC
NA | NA | 16 | TRBJ2-5 | TRBV5-5 | CASSSPSSWYQETQYF | TGTGCCAGCAGCTCACCTTCTAGTTGGTACCAAGAGACCCAGTACTTC
NA | NA | 13 | TRBJ1-3 | TRBV7-6 | CASSLPTGNTIYF | TGTGCCAGCAGCTTACCCACTGGAAACACCATATATTTT
NA | NA | 15 | TRBJ1-2 | TRBV15 | CATHPSGQLHYGYTF | TGTGCCACCCACCCGTCAGGACAGTTGCACTATGGCTACACCTTC
NA | once | 16 | TRBJ2-3 | TRBV6-1 | CASSELSVGFTDTQYF | TGTGCCAGCAGTGAACTAAGCGTTGGGTTTACAGATACGCAGTATTTT
NA | NA | 15 | TRBJ2-7 | TRBV4-1 | CASSQVALAGYEQYF | TGCGCCAGCAGCCAAGTGGCGCTAGCCGGTTACGAGCAGTACTTC
NA | NA | 17 | TRBJ1-5 | TRBV7-3 | CASSSHQGFGSNQPQHF | TGTGCCAGCAGCTCTCACCAGGGGTTTGGGAGCAATCAGCCCCAGCATTTT
TRBD1 | NA | 13 | TRBJ2-1 | TRBV19 | CASSQTGGNEQFF | TGTGCCAGTAGTCAAACAGGGGGGAATGAGCAGTTCTTC
NA | NA | 14 | TRBJ2-3 | TRBV19 | CASSRGLSTDTQYF | TGTGCCAGTAGTAGGGGGCTGAGCACAGATACGCAGTATTTT
NA | once | 16 | TRBJ2-7 | TRBV15 | CATSRDDRSSPDEQYF | TGTGCCACCAGCAGAGATGACAGGTCAAGCCCTGACGAGCAGTACTTC
NA | few | 17 | TRBJ2-5 | TRBV7-2 | CASSLSWGRSGEETQYF | TGTGCCAGCAGCTTATCGTGGGGGAGGTCTGGGGAAGAGACCCAGTACTTC
NA | NA | 17 | TRBJ1-5 | TRBV4-1 | CASSRLIVGGDRQPQHF | TGCGCCAGCAGCCGTTTGATTGTTGGGGGGGATCGACAGCCCCAGCATTTT